This T cell receptor beta chain was found in a study of brain T cells in children with intractable seizures. The repertoire was sequenced with immunoSEQ multiplex PCR; TCRdb's copy has only in-frame clones and lacks some. In the table there are 50,000 to 75,000 clones, 95% to 97% of which are singletons. The CDR3 consists of 13 residues. Germline V CDR1 and CDR2: SGHTA, FQGNSA. Trimming took 5 bases from V and 7 from J; bases not matched to a gene: 3. Sequencing was limited to surgery cases with top T cell transcript signatures in brain tissue. Before surgery, patients took at least one anti-epileptic drug. General observations from the study: Only CDR3 sequence similarity suggested viral specificity, without known HCMV serostatus. Pre- and post-surgery blood differed in depth, so pre-surgery absences may be undersampling.

Regarding this clone: Antigen: not known.

The source was peripheral blood, collected at surgery. V is TRBV7-2 and J is TRBJ2-4; 9 bases align to TRBD1. The sequence derives from a boy younger than two with focal cortical dysplasia and intractable seizures. The CDR3 spells CASSHGQGNIQYF. CDR3 bases: TGTGCCAGCAGCCACGGACAGGGGAACATTCAGTACTTC.